This T cell receptor beta chain was captured by sequencing in a study of blood T cell repertoires in COVID-19. Looking at the study overall: Acute and convalescent COVID-19 specimens originated in the United States, Italy and Spain. PBMCs, B-cell-depleted T cells, or T cells were the source of the cDNA or gDNA that made up the material.

The V end lost 0 bases, the J end lost 9 bases, and 13 bases lay between the germline ends. CDR3 length equals 15 residues. Looked up from germline, CDR1 is SGHNT and CDR2 is YYREEE (reference sequence). In the authors' workflow: Counts of nucleated cells, estimated from reference gene primer amplification, were obtained. Some clones are missing from TCRdb's copy, which holds only in-frame ones; the method was immunoSEQ multiplex PCR. The DNA was the basis for D and trimming; V, J and clone size are from that table. The sample contains 250,000 to 300,000 clones, about nine tenths of which appear only once. This clone was detected a few times.

This chain uses TRBV5-4 with TRBJ2-6, with D unclear. Sequencing was done on a sample of peripheral blood. The receptor comes from a man in his forties or fifties with acute or convalescent COVID-19. The CDR3 loop reads CASSLDAANGNVLTF. DNA for the CDR3: TGTGCCAGCAGCTTGGACGCTGCGAATGGCAACGTCCTGACTTTC.